This is a list of T cell receptor beta chains from one sample in a study of immune evolution from preneoplasia to lung adenocarcinoma. Using immunoSEQ multiplex PCR, the repertoire was profiled, and TCRdb retains in-frame clones only, with some absent. The sample has over 30,000 clones, about 74% seen once. Sequencing was carried out using FFPE invasive lung adenocarcinoma tissue. The receptor source for this set is a person in their sixties with lung adenocarcinoma. Each CDR3 is given with its conserved first and last residue. Each record gives: D gene, clone size, J gene, V gene, CDR3 DNA, CDR3 protein. A D gene is named only where the DNA matches it firmly. Not every row has a clone size; where given, it reads once, few, many or a size class.

d_call: .; clone_size: .; j_call: TRBJ2-1; v_call: TRBV6-5; cdr3_nt: TGTGCCAGCAGTTACTCGTTGTGGGGCCTCTACAATGAGCAGTTCTTC; cdr3_aa: CASSYSLWGLYNEQFF
d_call: TRBD1; clone_size: .; j_call: TRBJ1-1; v_call: TRBV5-6; cdr3_nt: TGTGCCAGCAGCTTTGGGGGGGGAAGACAGGGTGGAAATGAAGCTTTCTTT; cdr3_aa: CASSFGGGRQGGNEAFF
d_call: TRBD1; clone_size: .; j_call: TRBJ1-2; v_call: TRBV25-1; cdr3_nt: TGTGCCAGCCAGGACAGGTTCTATGGCTACACCTTC; cdr3_aa: CASQDRFYGYTF
d_call: .; clone_size: .; j_call: TRBJ2-1; v_call: TRBV9; cdr3_nt: TGTGCCAGCAGCGTAGCTAGGTACAATGAGCAGTTCTTC; cdr3_aa: CASSVARYNEQFF
d_call: TRBD1; clone_size: .; j_call: TRBJ2-7; v_call: TRBV28; cdr3_nt: TGTGCCAGCAGCCCTACCGGGACAGGGTCCTACGAGCAGTACTTC; cdr3_aa: CASSPTGTGSYEQYF
d_call: TRBD2; clone_size: .; j_call: TRBJ2-1; v_call: TRBV6-5; cdr3_nt: TGTGCCAGCCAAGCCAGCGGGAGAGGCTATGAGCAGTTCTTC; cdr3_aa: CASQASGRGYEQFF
d_call: .; clone_size: once; j_call: TRBJ1-1; v_call: TRBV10-3; cdr3_nt: TGTGCCATCAGTGAAAGGGAAGGGAGGACTGAAGCTTTCTTT; cdr3_aa: CAISEREGRTEAFF
d_call: .; clone_size: .; j_call: TRBJ1-1; v_call: TRBV7-9; cdr3_nt: TGTGCCAGCAGCTTAGGGACTGAGAACACTGAAGCTTTCTTT; cdr3_aa: CASSLGTENTEAFF
d_call: TRBD1; clone_size: once; j_call: TRBJ2-2; v_call: TRBV5-4; cdr3_nt: TGTGCCAGCAGCGGGGGACAGAGAACCGGGGAGCTGTTTTTT; cdr3_aa: CASSGGQRTGELFF
d_call: TRBD1; clone_size: .; j_call: TRBJ2-7; v_call: TRBV7-2; cdr3_nt: TGTGCCAGCAACCGGGACAGGGCGACAGGGGAGCAGTACTTC; cdr3_aa: CASNRDRATGEQYF
d_call: TRBD1; clone_size: .; j_call: TRBJ1-3; v_call: TRBV5-1; cdr3_nt: TGCGCCAGCAGCTTAGGAGACAGGGCCTCTGGAAACACCATATATTTT; cdr3_aa: CASSLGDRASGNTIYF
d_call: .; clone_size: .; j_call: TRBJ1-4; v_call: TRBV28; cdr3_nt: TGTGCCAGCAGTTGGAGGACAGATGGAAAACTGTTTTTT; cdr3_aa: CASSWRTDGKLFF
d_call: .; clone_size: few; j_call: TRBJ2-2; v_call: TRBV7-7; cdr3_nt: TGTGCCAGCAGCCGAGCTCCAACGGGTAGCACCGGGGAGCTGTTTTTT; cdr3_aa: CASSRAPTGSTGELFF
d_call: TRBD2; clone_size: .; j_call: TRBJ2-3; v_call: TRBV11-3; cdr3_nt: TGTGCCAGCAGCTTCCGTCTGGCTAGCGGGAGCTCAGATACGCAGTATTTT; cdr3_aa: CASSFRLASGSSDTQYF
d_call: TRBD1; clone_size: .; j_call: TRBJ2-2; v_call: TRBV7-9; cdr3_nt: TGTGCCAGCAGCTTAAGACAGGGCACCGGGGAGCTGTTTTTT; cdr3_aa: CASSLRQGTGELFF
d_call: TRBD2; clone_size: few; j_call: TRBJ2-7; v_call: TRBV7-9; cdr3_nt: TGTGCCAGCAGCTTAGGGGGGGGACGCTCTTCCTACGAGCAGTACTTC; cdr3_aa: CASSLGGGRSSYEQYF
d_call: TRBD1; clone_size: .; j_call: TRBJ1-4; v_call: TRBV7-8; cdr3_nt: TGTGCCAGCAGCTCAGGGGGCTCTAATGAAAAACTGTTTTTT; cdr3_aa: CASSSGGSNEKLFF
d_call: .; clone_size: once; j_call: TRBJ1-2; v_call: TRBV15; cdr3_nt: TGTGCCACCAGCAGTGCCCGTCGTTTAGCCCCCGATGGCTACACCTTC; cdr3_aa: CATSSARRLAPDGYTF
d_call: TRBD1; clone_size: .; j_call: TRBJ2-2; v_call: TRBV27; cdr3_nt: TGTGCCACCAAGGGACAGGGGAACACCGGGGAGCTGTTTTTT; cdr3_aa: CATKGQGNTGELFF
d_call: .; clone_size: .; j_call: TRBJ1-2; v_call: TRBV28; cdr3_nt: TGTGCCAGCAGTAAGGATAACTATAGCTACACCTTC; cdr3_aa: CASSKDNYSYTF
d_call: TRBD2; clone_size: .; j_call: TRBJ2-3; v_call: TRBV7-9; cdr3_nt: TGTGCCAGCAGCTTACAGGCTAGCGGGAGTAGTTTT; cdr3_aa: CASSLQASGSSF
d_call: TRBD1; clone_size: .; j_call: TRBJ2-7; v_call: TRBV5-1; cdr3_nt: TGCGCCAGCGGACCGGGACAGGGGGCAAGGGAGCAGTACTTC; cdr3_aa: CASGPGQGAREQYF
d_call: .; clone_size: few; j_call: TRBJ2-3; v_call: TRBV10-1; cdr3_nt: TGCGCCAGCAGTGAGTCGACATATGGGGGACAGTATTTT; cdr3_aa: CASSESTYGGQYF
d_call: TRBD2; clone_size: few; j_call: TRBJ2-5; v_call: TRBV19; cdr3_nt: TGTGCCAGTAGTAAGTTCGGCGGGAGGCTCCAAGAGACCCAGTACTTC; cdr3_aa: CASSKFGGRLQETQYF
d_call: TRBD2; clone_size: .; j_call: TRBJ2-5; v_call: TRBV6-5; cdr3_nt: TGTGCCAGCAGTTGGCGTAGCGGGAAGCGAGAGACCCAGTACTTC; cdr3_aa: CASSWRSGKRETQYF
d_call: .; clone_size: .; j_call: TRBJ1-5; v_call: TRBV6-6; cdr3_nt: TGTGCCAGCAGTTACTCAGGGGCCAATCAGCCCCAGCATTTT; cdr3_aa: CASSYSGANQPQHF
d_call: TRBD2; clone_size: .; j_call: TRBJ2-5; v_call: TRBV5-6; cdr3_nt: TGTGCCAGCAGCCGGAGGATTAGCGGGAAAGGTGGAGAGACCCAGTACTTC; cdr3_aa: CASSRRISGKGGETQYF
d_call: .; clone_size: few; j_call: TRBJ2-7; v_call: TRBV11-2; cdr3_nt: TGTGCCAGCAGCTTAGCAGCGGGTATATCCTACGAGCAGTACTTC; cdr3_aa: CASSLAAGISYEQYF
d_call: .; clone_size: few; j_call: TRBJ2-3; v_call: TRBV7-2; cdr3_nt: TGTGCCAGCAGCCAGCAGGGGGGTGATACGCAGTATTTT; cdr3_aa: CASSQQGGDTQYF
d_call: .; clone_size: .; j_call: TRBJ2-5; v_call: TRBV5-6; cdr3_nt: TGTGCCAGCATCGAGAAGGGTCGCCCCCAAGAGACCCAGTACTTC; cdr3_aa: CASIEKGRPQETQYF
d_call: .; clone_size: .; j_call: TRBJ2-3; v_call: TRBV7-9; cdr3_nt: TGTGCCAGCAGCCCCGGGGCCACAGATACGCAGTATTTT; cdr3_aa: CASSPGATDTQYF
d_call: .; clone_size: few; j_call: TRBJ2-1; v_call: TRBV11-3; cdr3_nt: TGTGCCAGCAGTATCGGTGGGATCGGGGGCAATGAGCAGTTCTTC; cdr3_aa: CASSIGGIGGNEQFF
d_call: .; clone_size: few; j_call: TRBJ2-7; v_call: TRBV28; cdr3_nt: TGTGCCAGCAGTTTCCGGAACGGGGGCTACGAGCAGTACTTC; cdr3_aa: CASSFRNGGYEQYF
d_call: .; clone_size: .; j_call: TRBJ2-4; v_call: TRBV29-1; cdr3_nt: TGCAGCGTTGCGGGACCCTCCAAAAACATTCAGTACTTC; cdr3_aa: CSVAGPSKNIQYF
d_call: TRBD1; clone_size: once; j_call: TRBJ2-2; v_call: TRBV19; cdr3_nt: TGTGCCAGCCGGGACAGGTCCACCGGGGAGCTGTTTTTT; cdr3_aa: CASRDRSTGELFF
d_call: .; clone_size: .; j_call: TRBJ2-5; v_call: TRBV6-4; cdr3_nt: TGTGCCAGCACCCCCCGGGGTCAAGAGACCCAGTACTTC; cdr3_aa: CASTPRGQETQYF
d_call: .; clone_size: .; j_call: TRBJ1-2; v_call: TRBV7-9; cdr3_nt: TGTGCCAGCAGCTTAGTCGGAGATCTAAACTATGGCTACACCTTC; cdr3_aa: CASSLVGDLNYGYTF
d_call: .; clone_size: few; j_call: TRBJ2-1; v_call: TRBV7-2; cdr3_nt: TGTGCCAGCAGCTTACGCGGCCCCAATGAGCAGTTCTTC; cdr3_aa: CASSLRGPNEQFF
d_call: .; clone_size: once; j_call: TRBJ1-2; v_call: TRBV7-2; cdr3_nt: TGTGCCAGCAGCTTAGGACGGGAGCGGTATGGCTACACCTTC; cdr3_aa: CASSLGRERYGYTF
d_call: .; clone_size: .; j_call: TRBJ2-5; v_call: TRBV19; cdr3_nt: TGTGCCAGTAGTCAAGCGTTCCTGGGAGAGACCCAGTACTTC; cdr3_aa: CASSQAFLGETQYF
d_call: TRBD2; clone_size: few; j_call: TRBJ2-1; v_call: TRBV27; cdr3_nt: TGTGCCACATCTACTAGCGGAGAGTCCTACAATGAGCAGTTCTTC; cdr3_aa: CATSTSGESYNEQFF
d_call: .; clone_size: .; j_call: TRBJ1-1; v_call: TRBV10-3; cdr3_nt: TGTGCCATACTCCGGGACACGGGCACTGAAGCTTTCTTT; cdr3_aa: CAILRDTGTEAFF
d_call: .; clone_size: .; j_call: TRBJ1-4; v_call: TRBV7-9; cdr3_nt: TGTGCCAGCAGCCGAGGGGATCTAACAACTAATGAAAAACTGTTTTTT; cdr3_aa: CASSRGDLTTNEKLFF
d_call: .; clone_size: .; j_call: TRBJ2-1; v_call: TRBV21-1; cdr3_nt: TGTGCCAGCAGCGACATTAGCGGGCCGAGCTCCTACAATGAGCAGTTCTTC; cdr3_aa: CASSDISGPSSYNEQFF
d_call: TRBD1; clone_size: few; j_call: TRBJ1-5; v_call: TRBV19; cdr3_nt: TGTGCCTCCCTCGGACAGGGACTACAGCCCCAGCATTTT; cdr3_aa: CASLGQGLQPQHF
d_call: TRBD1; clone_size: .; j_call: TRBJ1-5; v_call: TRBV30; cdr3_nt: TGTGCCTGGAGTACAGGACAGGGCAATCAGCCCCAGCATTTT; cdr3_aa: CAWSTGQGNQPQHF
d_call: .; clone_size: .; j_call: TRBJ2-7; v_call: TRBV2; cdr3_nt: TGTGCCAGCAGCGAAGAAAGAGACAGCGAGAGCTCCTACGAGCAGTACTTC; cdr3_aa: CASSEERDSESSYEQYF
d_call: .; clone_size: .; j_call: TRBJ1-5; v_call: TRBV18; cdr3_nt: TGTGCCAGCTCACCAGATAGCAATCAGCCCCAGCATTTT; cdr3_aa: CASSPDSNQPQHF